The entry below gives a single TCR beta chain sequence along with its context. The antigen is unknown. This specimen belongs to a study of T cells in narcolepsy. Overall study context: Patients with NT1 or NT2 and healthy control donors were enrolled.

This CDR3 is built from 17 residues. V was trimmed by 0 bases and J by 2 bases, leaving 14 bases between them. Germline V gene lookup returns CDR1 LGHNA and CDR2 YSLEER. Findings and caveats of the study: HCRT-specific and TRIB2-specific autoreactive clonotypes appeared among same-patient CSF and blood CD4+ clonotypes. Blood of same and different patients, but not healthy controls, reportedly held recurring autoreactive clonotypes.

The assay was immunoSEQ multiplex PCR, and TCRdb's table has in-frame clones only and misses some. The sample lists 6,500 to 8,500 clones; 61% were seen once. Specimen: CD45RA- memory CD8+ T cells from PBMCs. The clonotype originates from a human donor with narcolepsy. The genes are TRBV4-3 and TRBJ2-1; possible D gene TRBD2, 6 bases. The CDR3 loop is CASSQDEAGTAYNEQFF. In DNA, the CDR3 is TGCGCCAGCAGCCAAGATGAGGCGGGGACCGCCTACAATGAGCAGTTCTTC.